Presented here are 15 T cell receptor beta chains from one specimen sequenced in a study of T-cell reconstitution after alpha-beta-depleted transplantation in children. It was with unique molecular identifiers that the TCRbeta library was prepared. One entry per CDR3 protein results from TCRdb running MiXCR on the PCR reads. The profile shows around 700,000 distinct CDR3 sequences, about an eighth of them singletons. The input for sequencing was PBMCs, taken before TCRalphabeta/CD19-depleted stem cell transplant. Every receptor here comes from a girl aged 2 to 9 with congenital amegakaryocytic thrombocytopenia, due to receive a stem cell transplant.

This clonotype was seen ten or more times. The chain is built from TRBV5-1 and TRBJ1-4, with 8 bases identical to TRBD1. V lost 0 bases to trimming and J lost 7 bases; unmatched junction nucleotides: 5. The V gene's germline CDR1 is SGHRS and CDR2 YFSETQ. The CDR3 covers 15 residues. The CDR3 here is CASSLAAGGGEKLFF. CDR3 bases: TGCGCCAGCAGCTTGGCGGCAGGGGGCGGTGAAAAACTGTTTTTT.

This clonotype was found many times. The chain links TRBV11-3 to TRBJ2-2; D unresolved. CDR3 size: 13 residues. CDR1 is SGHNT, CDR2 YENEEA, per germline. The V end was cut by 1 base, the J end by 8 bases, with 8 bases between. CDR3 residues: CASSLVDMGELFF. CDR3 bases: TGTGCCAGCAGCTTAGTCGACATGGGGGAGCTGTTTTTT.

CDR3 in DNA: TGTGCCAGCAGCCGCTGGGATAGCGGGAGGGCCTCGGTAGATACGCAGTATTTT. Amino acids: CASSRWDSGRASVDTQYF. The chain links TRBV11-2 to TRBJ2-3; 11 bases map to TRBD2. This CDR3 comprises 18 residues. V shed 5 bases, J shed 5 bases, and the junction held 15 bases outside the gene matches. Germline V gives CDR1 SGHAT, CDR2 FQNNGV.

This clonotype was seen repeatedly, ten times or more. DNA for the CDR3: TGCAGTGCTAGGCGGCAGGGGGAGTGGAACATTCAGTACTTC. This codes for CSARRQGEWNIQYF. The rearrangement joins TRBV20-1 to TRBJ2-4; TRBD1 agrees at 7 bases. V trimming: 3 bases; J trimming: 7 bases; junction bases outside the gene matches: 9. CDR1 and CDR2 (germline): DFQATT, SNEGSKA (reference sequence). The CDR3 spans 14 residues.

This clonotype has just a few counts. The chain is built from TRBV5-6 and TRBJ2-3; no reliable D call. Germline CDR1 is SGHDT and CDR2 is YYEEEE. V was clipped by 1 base and J by 0 bases, with 9 bases between them. The CDR3 is made up of 15 amino acids. CDR3 sequence (DNA): TGTGCCAGCAGCTTGAAGATGCTCAGCACAGATACGCAGTATTTT. It codes for CASSLKMLSTDTQYF.

V and J are TRBV5-1 and TRBJ2-5, with D possibly matching TRBD2 (5 bases). V lost 4 bases to trimming and J lost 5 bases, with 18 bases between them. Germline V gives CDR1 SGHRS, CDR2 YFSETQ. There are 15 residues in the CDR3. The CDR3 here is CASSAGQTNSETQYF. The DNA of the CDR3 is TGCGCCAGCAGCGCGGGCCAGACCAACTCGGAGACCCAGTACTTC. Variable domain in full (rest from reference TRBV5-1 and TRBJ2-5): KAGVTQTPRYLIKTRGQQVTLSCSPISGHRSVSWYQQTPGQGLQFLFEYFSETQRNKGNFPGRFSGRQFSNSRSEMNVSTLELGDSALYLCASSAGQTNSETQYFGPGTRLLVL.

There are a few counts of this clonotype. CDR3 nucleotides: TGTGCCAGCAGCCTTAGCGGCTATGGGCTCCAAGAGACCCAGTACTTC. Translating it yields CASSLSGYGLQETQYF. The chain has TRBV7-2 and TRBJ2-5; perhaps TRBD2 as D (6 bases). The V gene lost 5 bases and the J gene lost 1 base, with 17 bases spanning the gap. Germline V lookup: CDR1 SGHTA, CDR2 FQGNSA. The CDR3 runs 16 residues. Filled out from reference TRBV7-2 and TRBJ2-5, the complete variable domain reads GAGVSQSPSNKVTEKGKDVELRCDPISGHTALYWYRQSLGQGLEFLIYFQGNSAPDKSGLPSDRFSAERTGGSVSTLTIQRTQQEDSAVYLCASSLSGYGLQETQYFGPGTRLLVL.

The chain uses TRBV28 and TRBJ2-5; 10 bases are shared with TRBD1. Germline-derived CDR1 and CDR2 are MDHEN and SYDVKM. The J segment lost 4 bases and the V segment lost 5 bases, leaving 10 bases of the junction unmatched. The CDR3 covers 16 residues. CDR3 nucleotides: TGTGCCAGCAGTCCGTGGGGGACAGGGGAGAGAGAGACCCAGTACTTC. This gives the protein CASSPWGTGERETQYF.

The chain recombines TRBV19 with TRBJ2-4; 8 positions agree with TRBD2. The CDR3 is 13 amino acids. Looked up from germline, CDR1 is LNHDA and CDR2 is SQIVND (reference sequence). The trim removed 4 bases at V and 7 bases at J, leaving 3 bases unmatched. CDR3: CASSSAGGNIQYF. The CDR3 DNA sequence: TGTGCCAGTAGTAGCGCGGGAGGCAACATTCAGTACTTC. Looking up the rest from reference TRBV19 and TRBJ2-4 gives the full variable domain: DGGITQSPKYLFRKEGQNVTLSCEQNLNHDAMYWYRQDPGQGLRLIYYSQIVNDFQKGDIAEGYSVSREKKESFPLTVTSAQKNPTAFYLCASSSAGGNIQYFGAGTRLSVL.

At least ten counts were recorded for this clonotype. The J gene is TRBJ2-2, the V gene TRBV10-3; weak D call: TRBD2 (5 bases). Germline V gene data show CDR1 as ENHRY and CDR2 as SYGVKD. V lost 7 bases and J lost 5, with 14 bases in between. CDR3 size: 14 residues. CDR3 coding DNA: TGTGCCATCACCCCCACTAGGGAGACCGGGGAGCTGTTTTTT. Residues: CAITPTRETGELFF.

Ten or more counts support this clonotype. This chain uses TRBV10-3 with TRBJ2-2; 9 nucleotides agree with TRBD1. From germline, CDR1 is ENHRY and CDR2 SYGVKD. V was clipped by 4 bases and J by 5 bases; unmatched bases: 8. CDR3 length equals 16 residues. The CDR3 DNA reads TGTGCCATCAGTGGATCCGGGACAGGGAGGACCGGGGAGCTGTTTTTT. This translates into CAISGSGTGRTGELFF.

This clonotype was seen many times. J is TRBJ2-7 and V is TRBV29-1, with TRBD2 matching 7 bases. V lost 4 bases and J lost 3; bases outside the gene matches: 9. Germline values: CDR1 SQVTM, CDR2 ANQGSEA. The CDR3 extends over 14 amino acids. The CDR3 spells CSVAIGRGVYEQYF. Written as DNA, the CDR3 is TGCAGCGTTGCTATAGGGAGGGGAGTCTACGAGCAGTACTTC.

This clonotype occurred many times. J is TRBJ2-3 and V is TRBV20-1; D is unresolved. The germline gives CDR1 DFQATT, CDR2 SNEGSKA (reference sequence). The CDR3 is made up of 14 amino acids. Trimming left V 1 base short and J 2 bases short, with 10 bases between. The CDR3: CSARVGGSTDTQYF. For the CDR3, the DNA is TGCAGTGCTAGAGTCGGCGGATCCACAGATACGCAGTATTTT.

This clonotype was observed at least ten times. The chain employs TRBV10-1 and TRBJ2-3; no definite D call. CDR1 is WNHNN, CDR2 SYGVQD, per germline (reference sequence). The CDR3 sequence is 14 residues long. The germline V and J ends were trimmed by 2 bases and 4 bases, with 10 bases remaining between them. The CDR3 here is CASSEKNSADTQYF. DNA of the CDR3: TGCGCCAGCAGTGAGAAAAATTCGGCAGATACGCAGTATTTT.

V usage is TRBV27 and J usage is TRBJ2-7, with 10 bases lining up with TRBD2. Trimming took 4 bases from V and 5 from J; bases not matched to a gene: 29. CDR1 MNHEY and CDR2 SMNVEV come from the germline V gene (reference sequence). The CDR3 spans 22 residues. CDR3 in amino acids: CASSSGSFFYGLRASGSDEQYF. DNA for the CDR3: TGTGCCAGCAGTTCCGGGTCGTTTTTCTATGGCTTAAGAGCTAGCGGGAGTGACGAGCAGTACTTC.